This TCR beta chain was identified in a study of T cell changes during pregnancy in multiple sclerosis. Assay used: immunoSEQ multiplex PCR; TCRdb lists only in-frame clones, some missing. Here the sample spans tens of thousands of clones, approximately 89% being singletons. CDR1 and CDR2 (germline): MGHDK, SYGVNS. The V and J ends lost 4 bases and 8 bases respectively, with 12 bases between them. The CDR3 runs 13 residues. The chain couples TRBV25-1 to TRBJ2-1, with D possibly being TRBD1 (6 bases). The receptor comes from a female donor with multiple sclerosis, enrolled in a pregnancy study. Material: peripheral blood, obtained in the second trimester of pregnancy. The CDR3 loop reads CASSGYRADEQFF. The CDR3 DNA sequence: TGTGCCAGCAGTGGCTACAGGGCGGATGAGCAGTTCTTC.